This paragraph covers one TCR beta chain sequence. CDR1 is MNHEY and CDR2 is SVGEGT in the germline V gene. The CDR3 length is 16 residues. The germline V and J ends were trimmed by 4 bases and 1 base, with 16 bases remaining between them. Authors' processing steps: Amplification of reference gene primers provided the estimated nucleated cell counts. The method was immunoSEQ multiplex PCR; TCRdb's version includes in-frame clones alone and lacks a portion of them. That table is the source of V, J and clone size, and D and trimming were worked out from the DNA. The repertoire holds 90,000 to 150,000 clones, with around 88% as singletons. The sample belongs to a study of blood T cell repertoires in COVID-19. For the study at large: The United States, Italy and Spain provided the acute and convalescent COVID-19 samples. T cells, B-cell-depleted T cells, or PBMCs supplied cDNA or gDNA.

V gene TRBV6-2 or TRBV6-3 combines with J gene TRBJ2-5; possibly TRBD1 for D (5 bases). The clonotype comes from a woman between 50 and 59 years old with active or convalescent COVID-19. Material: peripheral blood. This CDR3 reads CASSLFQDTSQETQYF. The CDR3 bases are TGTGCCAGCAGTTTGTTTCAGGACACCAGCCAAGAGACCCAGTACTTC.